These 4 T cell receptor beta chains share one sample of origin, sequenced in a study of blood T cell repertoires in COVID-19. Sequenced by immunoSEQ multiplex PCR; TCRdb stores in-frame clones only, minus some. The sample lists 200,000 to 250,000 clones; roughly 85% were seen once. What was sequenced was peripheral blood. These receptors were collected from a man younger than 45 who had recovered from COVID-19.

The V gene is TRBV15, the J gene TRBJ1-6, with D tentatively TRBD1 (6 bases). V lost 2 bases and J 11 bases, leaving 19 bases between the germline ends. This CDR3 is built from 16 residues. Per germline, CDR1 LNHNV and CDR2 YYDKDF (reference sequence). CDR3 DNA sequence: TGTGCCACCAGCAGACTCCTTTGGGGGGGGCCGACACCCCTCCACTTT. This translates into CATSRLLWGGPTPLHF.

J is TRBJ2-7 and V is TRBV27; the match to TRBD1 covers 7 bases. This CDR3 region has 14 residues. CDR1 and CDR2 (germline): MNHEY, SMNVEV (reference sequence). Trimming cost V 4 bases and J 0 bases; bases outside gene matches: 3. As DNA, the CDR3 is TGTGCCAGCAGTTCACAGGGGTTCTCCTACGAGCAGTACTTC. Translating gives CASSSQGFSYEQYF.

The genes are TRBV29-1 and TRBJ2-1; TRBD2 agrees at 9 bases. Trimming cost V 6 bases and J 3 bases; bases outside gene matches: 3. In germline, CDR1 is SQVTM, CDR2 ANQGSEA. The CDR3 totals 13 residues. CDR3 nucleotides: TGCAGCGTCAGTAGCGGGGGCTACAATGAGCAGTTCTTC. As protein: CSVSSGGYNEQFF.

V usage is TRBV11-2 and J usage is TRBJ1-2; D is possibly TRBD1 (6 bases). The CDR3 has 14 amino acids. Trimming stripped 0 bases from V and 10 bases from J, with 15 bases between. Germline CDR1 reads SGHAT; CDR2 reads FQNNGV. As DNA, the CDR3 is TGTGCCAGCAGCTTAGATTCAGGGAGGGGGAACTACACCTTC. Translated, it gives CASSLDSGRGNYTF. The whole variable domain, filled in from reference TRBV11-2 and TRBJ1-2, reads EAGVAQSPRYKIIEKRQSVAFWCNPISGHATLYWYQQILGQGPKLLIQFQNNGVVDDSQLPKDRFSAERLKGVDSTLKIQPAKLEDSAVYLCASSLDSGRGNYTFGSGTRLTVV.